This T cell receptor beta chain was sequenced for a study of blood T cell repertoires in COVID-19. Study as a whole: Whether acute or convalescent, the COVID-19 samples came from the United States, Italy and Spain. PBMCs, B-cell-depleted T cells, or T cells provided the cDNA or gDNA that made up the material.

Original processing methods: Amplification of reference gene primers provided the estimated nucleated cell counts. Repertoires were generated with immunoSEQ multiplex PCR, while TCRdb's copy carries only in-frame clones and drops some. That table gives V, J and clone size, and the DNA gave D and trimming. Of 110,000 or so clones listed, roughly 81% are singletons. V lost 4 bases, J lost 2 bases, and 5 bases stayed unmatched. This CDR3 contains 17 residues. CDR1 and CDR2 from the germline V gene are LGHDT and YNNKEL (reference sequence). This chain links TRBV3-1 (or the pseudogene TRBV3-2) with TRBJ2-3; 14 bases align to TRBD2. The receptor was isolated from a man aged 35 to 55 with acute or convalescent COVID-19. Sample: peripheral blood. DNA of the CDR3: TGTGCCAGCAGCCCCCGGACTAGCGGGGGGCCCACAGATACGCAGTATTTT. Protein sequence: CASSPRTSGGPTDTQYF.